The TCR beta chain described here comes from a study of T cell responses to AZD1222 COVID-19 vaccine. At the level of the study: Second-dose timings of about 4 or about 12 weeks were pooled.

General study findings and limits: Only 5 or 6 AZD1222 recipients were seropositive at baseline. Clonal diversity was possibly underestimated, and white British individuals and females predominated among donors.

Comments on this clone: Its antigen remains unidentified.

The V and J ends lost 4 bases and 6 bases respectively, with 14 bases between them. The germline CDR1 and CDR2 sequences are SGHRS and YFSETQ. The CDR3 is 14 amino acids. The assay was immunoSEQ multiplex PCR, and TCRdb's table has in-frame clones only and misses some. This table holds 120,000 to 150,000 clones, 89% found once. This specimen consisted of peripheral blood, obtained on day 0 of AZD1222 vaccination. The rearrangement uses TRBV5-1 and TRBJ2-1; D is perhaps TRBD1 or TRBD2 (5 bases each). This TCR derives from an adult in good health. The CDR3 loop is CASSVDPGANEQFF. DNA for the CDR3: TGCGCCAGCAGCGTGGACCCCGGGGCCAATGAGCAGTTCTTC.